Each of the 32 T cell receptor beta chains below was sequenced from the same sample in a study of persistence of HIV-infected CD4 T cells. Their specific antigens are unknown. Nonspecific anti-CD3/anti-CD28 bead stimulation represents the broad CD4+ T cell repertoire. Sorting of responding CD4+ T cells relied on upregulated CD40 ligand together with CD69. The libraries were made with immunoSEQ version 4 in survey mode. Profiling relied on immunoSEQ multiplex PCR, and the TCRdb table lists in-frame clones only, not all of them. Of fewer than 45,000 clones listed, 88% were seen once; the top ten hold 0.4% to 0.5%. The specimen was CD4+ T cells sorted from PBMCs after approximately 19-hour stimulation, collected from a patient who received antiretroviral therapy. These receptors came from an adult woman with HIV who was CMV-seropositive.

The chain uses TRBV3-1 (or the pseudogene TRBV3-2) and TRBJ2-1; 9 positions match TRBD2. V gave up 4 bases and J gave up 7 bases; unmatched junction bases: 8. The CDR3 runs to 15 residues. Germline V gene sequence: CDR1 LGHDT, CDR2 YNNKEL (reference sequence). CDR3 loop: CASSRLSGGLNEQFF. CDR3 DNA: TGTGCCAGCAGCCGCCTTAGCGGGGGCCTTAATGAGCAGTTCTTC.

CDR3 amino acids: CASRTGGTGELFF. In DNA form, the CDR3 reads TGTGCCAGTCGGACAGGGGGCACCGGGGAGCTGTTTTTT. The chain employs TRBV19 and TRBJ2-2; 10 bases agree with TRBD1. The V and J ends lost 8 bases and 4 bases, in that order; junction bases with no gene match: 1. The CDR3 runs 13 residues. Per the germline V gene, CDR1 is LNHDA and CDR2 is SQIVND (reference sequence).

This clone was counted only a few times. The chain uses TRBV21-1 and TRBJ2-7; TRBD1, the table's D call, was not compared with the DNA. TRBV21-1 is a recognized pseudogene. CDR3 length: 14 amino acids. CDR3 loop: CASSRGNRGLVQYV. CDR3 in DNA: TGTGCCAGCAGCCGAGGCAACAGGGGGCTTGTGCAGTACGTC.

V is TRBV7-8 and J is TRBJ2-7; no reliable D call. In germline, CDR1 is SGHVS, CDR2 FQNEAQ. V gave up 1 base and J gave up 2 bases, with 15 bases separating them. There are 16 residues in the CDR3. The CDR3: CASSLDVWAGAYEQYF. CDR3 DNA: TGTGCCAGCAGCTTAGATGTTTGGGCAGGCGCCTACGAGCAGTACTTC.

The chain carries TRBV6-6 and TRBJ2-7; the match to TRBD1 covers 9 bases. Losses at the gene ends were 5 bases for V and 5 bases for J; bases not matched to a gene: 7. This CDR3 contains 14 residues. CDR1 is MNHNY and CDR2 is SVGAGI in the germline V gene (reference sequence). The CDR3 DNA reads TGTGCCAGCAGTACTCGGGACAGGGCTCACGAGCAGTACTTC. Its protein is CASSTRDRAHEQYF.

The V gene is TRBV6-5, the J gene TRBJ2-2; possible D gene TRBD2, 6 bases. CDR3 length equals 15 residues. Germline CDR1 is MNHEY and CDR2 is SVGAGI. The V gene lost 5 bases and the J gene lost 4 bases, with 14 bases spanning the gap. In DNA, the CDR3 is TGTGCCAGCAGTAACCGACTAGGGACCACCGGGGAGCTGTTTTTT. As protein: CASSNRLGTTGELFF.

In this sample, this clone turned up once. This sequence joins TRBV5-1 and TRBJ1-3, with D hard to call. The germline V and J ends were trimmed by 0 bases and 1 base, with 11 bases remaining between them. Germline V gene data show CDR1 as SGHRS and CDR2 as YFSETQ. The CDR3 has 16 amino acids. CDR3 sequence: CASSLGPWISGNTIYF. The CDR3 region has the DNA TGCGCCAGCAGCTTGGGGCCTTGGATTTCTGGAAACACCATATATTTT.

The rearrangement joins TRBV21-1 to TRBJ1-2; TRBD1, as called in the table, went unchecked against the DNA. TRBV21-1 is a known pseudogene. The CDR3 contains 18 residues. CDR3: CASSRSRDRGEFDYGYTF. The CDR3, as DNA: TGTGCCAGCAGCAGAAGCCGGGACAGGGGAGAGTTTGACTATGGCTACACCTTC.

V and J are TRBV7-3 and TRBJ2-1; a possible D gene is TRBD2 (7 bases). CDR1 SGHTA and CDR2 FQGTGA come from the germline V gene. There are 13 residues in the CDR3. Deletions cut 0 bases from V and 15 bases from J, with 15 bases between. The CDR3 DNA reads as TGTGCCAGCAGCTTAACAGAGGGGGGGCAACCGTTCTTC. Its protein is CASSLTEGGQPFF.

The genes are TRBV9 and TRBJ1-6; D uncertain. Germline V gene sequence: CDR1 SGDLS, CDR2 YYNGEE. Trimming took off 0 bases at V and 7 bases at J, with 8 bases between the two ends. The CDR3 extends over 14 amino acids. The CDR3 sequence: CASSVAVTNSPLHF. The CDR3 nucleotides are TGTGCCAGCAGCGTAGCTGTAACAAATTCACCCCTCCACTTT.

J is TRBJ2-1 and V is TRBV2, with 8 bases identical to TRBD1. The CDR3 spans 14 residues. Germline V CDR1 and CDR2: SNHLY, FYNNEI. The trim removed 8 bases at V and 7 bases at J, leaving 10 bases unmatched. The CDR3: CASSRDRNMNEQFF. CDR3 nucleotide sequence: TGTGCCAGCTCCCGGGACAGGAATATGAATGAGCAGTTCTTC.

The J gene is TRBJ2-1, the V gene TRBV5-6; unclear D gene. From germline, CDR1 is SGHDT and CDR2 YYEEEE. There are 11 residues in the CDR3. V was trimmed by 4 bases and J by 10 bases, leaving 9 bases between them. The CDR3 DNA sequence: TGTGCCAGCAGCAGAGGTCAGGAGCAGTTCTTC. Translated: CASSRGQEQFF.

The CDR3 loop is CASPLFGCSYNEQFF. Written as DNA, the CDR3 is TGTGCCAGCCCGTTATTCGGATGCTCCTACAATGAGCAGTTCTTC. The chain is built from TRBV27 and TRBJ2-1, with D unclear. V lost 8 bases to trimming and J lost 0 bases, with 14 bases between them. In germline, CDR1 is MNHEY, CDR2 SMNVEV (reference sequence). This CDR3 has 15 residues.

The chain has TRBV18 and TRBJ2-5; no firm D call. Germline V lookup: CDR1 KGHSH, CDR2 LQKENI. V lost 3 bases and J lost 5, with 10 bases in between. This CDR3 is 13 amino acids long. CDR3 nucleotides: TGTGCCAGCTCACCGGCTAGATTGGAGACCCAGTACTTC. Protein product: CASSPARLETQYF.

CDR3 amino acids: CASSRSGGNYNEQFF. CDR3 in DNA: TGTGCCAGCAGTCGTAGCGGGGGGAACTACAATGAGCAGTTCTTC. The V gene is TRBV6-5, the J gene TRBJ2-1, with 10 bases matching TRBD2. Germline CDR1 MNHEY, CDR2 SVGAGI. The CDR3 is made up of 15 amino acids. V was pared by 5 bases and J by 3 bases, with 4 bases of the junction left unmatched.

The rearrangement links TRBV6-1 to TRBJ1-6; TRBD1 agrees at 7 bases. This CDR3 contains 19 residues. Losses at the gene ends were 2 bases for V and 0 bases for J; bases not matched to a gene: 10. Germline V lookup: CDR1 MNHNS, CDR2 SASEGT. CDR3 sequence reads: CASSEFKTGQSSYNSPLHF. CDR3 sequence (DNA): TGTGCCAGCAGTGAATTTAAGACAGGGCAAAGCTCCTATAATTCACCCCTCCACTTT.

The genes are TRBV6-6 and TRBJ1-2; D is perhaps TRBD1 (5 bases). This CDR3 comprises 12 residues. V was shortened by 7 bases and J by 6 bases, with 12 bases between the two germline ends. Germline values: CDR1 MNHNY, CDR2 SVGAGI (reference sequence). The CDR3 DNA reads TGTGCCAGCACTCCCGTGGGGGATGGCTACACCTTC. It translates to CASTPVGDGYTF.

The rearrangement uses TRBV5-1 and TRBJ2-2; D is unclear. The CDR3 sequence is 16 residues long. Between the trimmed V and J ends, which lost 4 bases and 0 bases, there was a span of 13 bases. In germline, CDR1 is SGHRS, CDR2 YFSETQ. The CDR3 sequence: CASSRSGSANTGELFF. The DNA of the CDR3 is TGCGCCAGCAGCCGTTCTGGAAGCGCGAACACCGGGGAGCTGTTTTTT. Full variable domain (missing parts from reference TRBV5-1 and TRBJ2-2): KAGVTQTPRYLIKTRGQQVTLSCSPISGHRSVSWYQQTPGQGLQFLFEYFSETQRNKGNFPGRFSGRQFSNSRSEMNVSTLELGDSALYLCASSRSGSANTGELFFGEGSRLTVL.

This chain joins TRBV6-1 and TRBJ2-7, with 7 bases aligning to TRBD1. CDR1 is MNHNS, CDR2 SASEGT, per germline. Germline trimming cut 3 bases from V and 1 base from J; bases unmatched to any gene: 6. The CDR3 sequence is 15 residues long. The CDR3 DNA follows: TGTGCCAGCAGTGACGGGAACAGGGGATCCTACGAGCAGTACGTC. This gives the protein CASSDGNRGSYEQYV.

The V gene is TRBV5-6, the J gene TRBJ2-1; 13 nucleotides agree with TRBD2. Trimming took 3 bases from V and 3 from J; bases not matched to a gene: 6. The CDR3 runs to 17 residues. The V gene's germline CDR1 is SGHDT and CDR2 YYEEEE. CDR3 protein: CASSSQTSGGFYNEQFF. The CDR3 DNA is TGTGCCAGCAGCTCCCAGACTAGCGGGGGGTTCTACAATGAGCAGTTCTTC.

V gene TRBV27 combines with J gene TRBJ1-6, with D unclear. There are 14 residues in the CDR3. Germline CDR1 reads MNHEY; CDR2 reads SMNVEV (reference sequence). The V gene lost 5 bases and the J gene lost 7 bases, with 12 bases spanning the gap. The chain's CDR3 is CASSRLGSNSPLHF. CDR3 bases: TGTGCCAGCAGTAGATTGGGTAGCAATTCACCCCTCCACTTT.

This clone was detected a few times. The chain is built from TRBV5-4 and TRBJ1-3; maybe TRBD1 (6 bases). V was shortened by 4 bases and J by 4 bases, with 9 bases between the two germline ends. CDR3 length: 13 residues. From germline, CDR1 is SGHNT and CDR2 YYREEE (reference sequence). CDR3: CASSLDRGNTIYF. DNA of the CDR3: TGTGCCAGCAGCCTTGACAGGGGAAACACCATATATTTT.

V and J are TRBV6-4 and TRBJ2-1; D is unresolved. The CDR3 length is 13 residues. Trimming shortened V by 3 bases and J by 9 bases, and 12 bases separated the two germline ends. The germline CDR1 and CDR2 sequences are MRHNA and SNTAGT. The CDR3 sequence: CASSERSVSEQFF. In DNA, the CDR3 is TGTGCCAGCAGTGAGCGGAGCGTCAGTGAGCAGTTCTTC.

The chain links TRBV10-3 to TRBJ1-1; D gene ambiguous. V shed 0 bases and J shed 10 bases, with 12 bases lying between them. Germline-derived CDR1 and CDR2 are ENHRY and SYGVKD. The CDR3 loop spans 13 amino acids. CDR3 loop: CAISESPTTAAFF. In nucleotides, the CDR3 is TGTGCCATCAGTGAGTCGCCCACCACGGCAGCTTTCTTT.

The chain carries TRBV18 and TRBJ2-3; no clear D. The CDR3 runs to 15 residues. Germline assignment: CDR1 KGHSH and CDR2 LQKENI. Trimming removed 3 bases from V and 4 bases from J, with 14 bases in between. CDR3 in amino acids: CASSPSSRVADTQYF. The CDR3 nucleotides are TGTGCCAGCTCACCTTCATCAAGGGTGGCAGATACGCAGTATTTT.

The V and J genes are TRBV19 and TRBJ1-4, with TRBD1 matching over 8 bases. This CDR3 spans 13 amino acids. CDR1 and CDR2 from the germline V gene are LNHDA and SQIVND (reference sequence). V gave up 7 bases and J gave up 3 bases; unmatched junction bases: 1. CDR3 nucleotide sequence: TGTGCCAGTACGGGACAGGCTAATGAAAAACTGTTTTTT. Protein sequence: CASTGQANEKLFF.

V is TRBV28 and J is TRBJ2-1; 13 nucleotides align to TRBD2. Germline V CDR1 and CDR2: MDHEN, SYDVKM. The CDR3 extends over 17 amino acids. With 8 bases clipped from V and 10 bases from J, the junction kept 17 bases outside the gene matches. The CDR3 region is CASRTGGLAGRNTEQFF. CDR3 in DNA: TGTGCCAGCCGAACCGGGGGACTAGCGGGGCGTAATACGGAGCAGTTCTTC. Full variable domain (rest looked up from reference TRBV28 and TRBJ2-1): DVKVTQSSRYLVKRTGEKVFLECVQDMDHENMFWYRQDPGLGLRLIYFSYDVKMKEKGDIPEGYSVSREKKERFSLILESASTNQTSMYLCASRTGGLAGRNTEQFFGPGTRLTVL.

This sequence joins TRBV5-4 and TRBJ1-1; D is uncertain. This CDR3 is built from 13 residues. Trimming stripped 0 bases from V and 7 bases from J, with 10 bases between. The germline CDR1 and CDR2 sequences are SGHNT and YYREEE (reference sequence). CDR3 DNA sequence: TGTGCCAGCAGCTTGGCTGGAGAAGGTGAAGCTTTCTTT. Translation gives CASSLAGEGEAFF. Looking up the rest from reference TRBV5-4 and TRBJ1-1 gives the full variable domain: ETGVTQSPTHLIKTRGQQVTLRCSSQSGHNTVSWYQQALGQGPQFIFQYYREEENGRGNFPPRFSGLQFPNYSSELNVNALELDDSALYLCASSLAGEGEAFFGQGTRLTVV.

This clone has more than one count but fewer than ten. The V gene is TRBV29-1, the J gene TRBJ1-3; perhaps TRBD1 as D (5 bases). The length of the CDR3 is 14 residues. V lost 3 bases and J lost 8, with 17 bases in between. The germline V gene encodes CDR1 SQVTM and CDR2 ANQGSEA. CDR3 in amino acids: CSVDTGGAVDTIYF. CDR3 DNA: TGCAGCGTTGACACCGGAGGGGCAGTAGACACCATATATTTT. The complete variable domain, with remaining parts taken from reference TRBV29-1 and TRBJ1-3, reads SAVISQKPSRDICQRGTSLTIQCQVDSQVTMMFWYRQQPGQSLTLIATANQGSEATYESGFVIDKFPISRPNLTFSTLTVSNMSPEDSSIYLCSVDTGGAVDTIYFGEGSWLTVV.

The chain recombines TRBV18 with TRBJ1-2, with 9 nucleotides matching TRBD1. The trim removed 2 bases at V and 7 bases at J, leaving 5 bases unmatched. The germline CDR1 and CDR2 sequences are KGHSH and LQKENI. This CDR3 is 14 amino acids long. CDR3 DNA: TGTGCCAGCTCACCAGCGGACAGGGGAGGTGGCTACACCTTC. Translated: CASSPADRGGGYTF. Drawing the rest from reference TRBV18 and TRBJ1-2, the complete variable domain is NAGVMQNPRHLVRRRGQEARLRCSPMKGHSHVYWYRQLPEEGLKFMVYLQKENIIDESGMPKERFSAEFPKEGPSILRIQQVVRGDSAAYFCASSPADRGGGYTFGSGTRLTVV.

The V call is TRBV4-1, the J call TRBJ1-1; tentatively, D is TRBD1 (5 bases). Between the trimmed V and J ends, which lost 6 bases and 1 base, there was a span of 15 bases. The CDR3 consists of 15 residues. Per the germline V gene, CDR1 is MGHRA and CDR2 is YSYEKL. The CDR3 region is CASRPTGHKNTEAFF. Written as DNA, the CDR3 is TGCGCCAGCAGGCCAACCGGACACAAGAACACTGAAGCTTTCTTT.

CDR3 sequence (DNA): TGTGCCACCAGCCGGGACAGGTATAATTCACCCCTCCACTTT. Residues: CATSRDRYNSPLHF. The rearrangement links TRBV2 to TRBJ1-6; 8 bases are a match to TRBD1. J gave up 4 bases and V 10 bases, and 6 bases lay outside the gene matches. The CDR3 is made up of 14 amino acids. Germline assignment: CDR1 SNHLY and CDR2 FYNNEI.